One and the same sample provided the 25 T cell receptor beta chains below, sequenced in a study of blood T cells in healthy people across ages. Next came a second PCR, run for about 7 to 11 cycles, which used a sample-barcoded 5' primer along with a J-beta primer mix. MiXCR was run by TCRdb on the 5' RACE reads, yielding one entry per CDR3 protein. Here the sample spans roughly 800,000 distinct CDR3 sequences, 55% to 70% being singletons. The material sequenced was blood. These receptors originate from a man younger than 40 in good health.

This clonotype was picked up a small number of times. CDR3 DNA: TGTGCCATCAGTGAGTCGACGGCAATGGGCCACGAGCAGTACTTC. Encoded protein: CAISESTAMGHEQYF. The genes are TRBV10-3 and TRBJ2-7; D call uncertain. The length of the CDR3 is 15 residues. Trimming took 0 bases from V and 5 from J, leaving 14 bases between them. Per the germline V gene, CDR1 is ENHRY and CDR2 is SYGVKD.

The genes are TRBV12-3 or TRBV12-4 and TRBJ2-3; 8 bases map to TRBD1. CDR3 length equals 14 residues. Trimming removed 11 bases from V and 3 bases from J; junction bases left unmatched: 10. This CDR3 reads CACKRTGNTDTQYF. CDR3 bases: TGTGCCTGCAAAAGGACAGGGAATACAGATACGCAGTATTTT.

CDR3 amino acids: CASSPRTSGRLPVGRSYEQYF. CDR3 coding DNA: TGTGCCAGCAGCCCTAGGACTAGCGGGAGGCTCCCTGTAGGGCGGTCCTACGAGCAGTACTTC. The chain couples TRBV11-2 to TRBJ2-7; 14 bases match TRBD2. CDR3 length: 21 amino acids. The V gene's germline CDR1 is SGHAT and CDR2 FQNNGV. With V trimmed by 5 bases and J by 1 base, 19 bases remained unmatched.

This clonotype has only a few counts. The chain recombines TRBV5-1 with TRBJ2-1, with D perhaps assigned TRBD1 or TRBD2 (5 bases each). Trimming took 0 bases from V and 6 from J, leaving 16 bases between them. Germline CDR1 and CDR2: SGHRS and YFSETQ. The length of the CDR3 is 16 residues. DNA for the CDR3: TGCGCCAGCAGCTTGGGTGCCCTGGCCGGGGCCAATGAGCAGTTCTTC. It codes for CASSLGALAGANEQFF.

J is TRBJ2-1 and V is TRBV6-6; D might be TRBD1 (6 bases). The CDR3 runs to 16 residues. Trimming stripped 0 bases from V and 8 bases from J, with 17 bases between. Germline lookup yields CDR1 MNHNY and CDR2 SVGAGI (reference sequence). The CDR3 DNA sequence: TGTGCCAGCAGTTACTCGCGTTTCCAGGGGCTGGATGAGCAGTTCTTC. This translates into CASSYSRFQGLDEQFF.

The V and J genes are TRBV30 and TRBJ1-6; TRBD1 is a possible D gene (6 bases). There are 18 residues in the CDR3. Trimming pared 3 bases from V and 7 bases from J, leaving 25 bases between. Germline V gene lookup returns CDR1 GTSNPN and CDR2 SVGIG (reference sequence). CDR3: CAWRKLRTANDGNSPLHF. CDR3 sequence (DNA): TGTGCCTGGAGAAAACTTCGGACAGCCAATGATGGGAATTCACCCCTCCACTTT.

V and J are TRBV29-1 and TRBJ1-2; tentative D call: TRBD1 (5 bases). The CDR3 runs 12 residues. The V gene's germline CDR1 is SQVTM and CDR2 ANQGSEA. V dropped 7 bases and J dropped 8 bases, with 17 bases sitting between them. As DNA, the CDR3 is TGCAGCGGGGGTAGAGGGACGGAAGGCTACACCTTC. Translation gives CSGGRGTEGYTF. Together with reference TRBV29-1 and TRBJ1-2, the CDR3 gives the full variable domain: SAVISQKPSRDICQRGTSLTIQCQVDSQVTMMFWYRQQPGQSLTLIATANQGSEATYESGFVIDKFPISRPNLTFSTLTVSNMSPEDSSIYLCSGGRGTEGYTFGSGTRLTVV.

The chain combines TRBV11-3 with TRBJ2-7, with unresolved D. CDR1 and CDR2 from the germline V gene are SGHNT and YENEEA. Between the trimmed V and J ends, which lost 0 bases and 7 bases, there was a span of 13 bases. This CDR3 is built from 14 residues. The CDR3 DNA follows: TGTGCCAGCAGCTTAGAAGGAATGGTCGGTGAGCAGTACTTC. Protein product: CASSLEGMVGEQYF.

CDR3 in DNA: TGCAGTGTTGGTATGGATACGCAGTATTTT. As protein: CSVGMDTQYF. The rearrangement uses TRBV20-1 and TRBJ2-3; D unresolved. V was clipped by 7 bases and J by 6 bases, with 8 bases between them. The germline V gene encodes CDR1 DFQATT and CDR2 SNEGSKA (reference sequence). The CDR3 is 10 amino acids.

The V gene is TRBV30, the J gene TRBJ1-2, with a weak D call TRBD1 (6 bases). V was shortened by 8 bases and J by 6 bases, with 13 bases between the two germline ends. CDR3 length: 11 residues. CDR1 is GTSNPN, CDR2 SVGIG, per germline (reference sequence). The CDR3, as DNA: TGTGCCGGGGAGTACAGGGATGGCTACACCTTC. This encodes CAGEYRDGYTF. The variable domain in full, completed from reference TRBV30 and TRBJ1-2, reads SQTIHQWPATLVQPVGSPLSLECTVEGTSNPNLYWYRQAAGRGLQLLFYSVGIGQISSEVPQNLSASRPQDRQFILSSKKLLLSDSGFYLCAGEYRDGYTFGSGTRLTVV.

In this sample, this clonotype turned up a few times. V usage is TRBV5-6 and J usage is TRBJ2-5, with D unresolved. In germline, CDR1 is SGHDT, CDR2 YYEEEE. V lost 2 bases, J lost 5 bases, and 7 bases lay in between. This CDR3 contains 12 residues. The CDR3 loop reads CASSFRWETQYF. The CDR3 DNA is TGTGCCAGCAGCTTCAGGTGGGAGACCCAGTACTTC.

This chain connects TRBV10-3 to TRBJ2-3; D might be TRBD2 (6 bases). This CDR3 has 15 amino acids. CDR1 and CDR2 (germline): ENHRY, SYGVKD. V dropped 3 bases and J dropped 0 bases, with 10 bases sitting between them. The CDR3 DNA reads as TGTGCCATCAGTGATAGCGGAAGGAGCACAGATACGCAGTATTTT. Amino acids: CAISDSGRSTDTQYF.

The genes are TRBV29-1 and TRBJ2-1; D is perhaps TRBD1 (6 bases). The germline V gene has CDR1 SQVTM and CDR2 ANQGSEA. This CDR3 is 12 amino acids long. Trimming removed 3 bases from V and 7 bases from J, with 10 bases in between. DNA of the CDR3: TGCAGCGTTGACGCTACAGGGAATGAGCAGTTCTTC. Encoded protein: CSVDATGNEQFF.

This clonotype was counted a few times. V and J are TRBV20-1 and TRBJ2-7; D tentatively reads TRBD1 or TRBD2 (7 bases each). V dropped 6 bases and J dropped 7 bases, with 19 bases sitting between them. This CDR3 contains 13 residues. Looked up from germline, CDR1 is DFQATT and CDR2 is SNEGSKA (reference sequence). The CDR3 sequence: CSATGLGGEEQYF. For the CDR3, the DNA is TGCAGTGCAACCGGACTAGGGGGCGAGGAGCAGTACTTC.

The table lists this clonotype with a count of one. V is TRBV20-1 and J is TRBJ1-2, with TRBD1 matching 9 bases. J lost 3 bases, V lost 7 bases, and 12 bases had no gene match. This CDR3 region has 15 residues. The germline CDR1 and CDR2 sequences are DFQATT and SNEGSKA (reference sequence). The CDR3 nucleotides read TGCAGTGGCACCGGGACAGGGAATTCGGACTATGGCTACACCTTC. This translates into CSGTGTGNSDYGYTF.

V and J are TRBV6-5 and TRBJ2-3; no reliable D call. Trimming removed 6 bases at V and 3 bases at J, with 13 bases between. The CDR3 length is 14 residues. Germline CDR1 reads MNHEY; CDR2 reads SVGAGI. CDR3 in DNA: TGTGCCAGCAGGCTGGGCGAGGCGACAGATACGCAGTATTTT. Translating it yields CASRLGEATDTQYF.

The genes are TRBV27 and TRBJ2-7, with 9 positions matching TRBD1. From germline, CDR1 is MNHEY and CDR2 SMNVEV (reference sequence). The trim removed 3 bases at V and 0 bases at J, leaving 15 bases unmatched. This CDR3 spans 19 amino acids. The CDR3 region is CASSFHRGLGTGSSYEQYF. Here the CDR3 DNA reads TGTGCCAGCAGTTTTCATAGGGGCTTAGGGACAGGGAGCTCCTACGAGCAGTACTTC.

This clonotype has a single count. The chain uses TRBV29-1 and TRBJ2-5, with 8 bases aligning to TRBD1. V shed 4 bases and J 5 bases; nucleotides not matched to a gene: 6. Germline V gene sequence: CDR1 SQVTM, CDR2 ANQGSEA. The CDR3 consists of 13 residues. The DNA of the CDR3 is TGCAGCGTTGCGGACAGGGAGCAGGAGACCCAGTACTTC. Translated: CSVADREQETQYF.

This clonotype was seen a handful of times. The V gene is TRBV4-3, the J gene TRBJ2-7; TRBD1 matches at 8 bases. This CDR3 spans 14 amino acids. Germline-derived CDR1 and CDR2 are LGHNA and YSLEER. The J segment lost 6 bases and the V segment lost 8 bases, leaving 12 bases of the junction unmatched. The CDR3 here is CASGDGQGTGEQYF. The CDR3, as DNA: TGCGCCAGCGGCGACGGACAGGGAACTGGCGAGCAGTACTTC.

The chain uses TRBV12-5 and TRBJ1-1; TRBD1 might be the D (5 bases). This CDR3 has 14 residues. The germline gives CDR1 LGHNT, CDR2 FRNRAP. V was trimmed by 6 bases and J by 0 bases, leaving 11 bases between them. The CDR3 coding sequence is TGTGCTAGTGGAAGGGGAGACGTGAACACTGAAGCTTTCTTT. Its protein product is CASGRGDVNTEAFF.

The rearrangement uses TRBV12-3 or TRBV12-4 and TRBJ1-1, with D unresolved. This CDR3 is 14 amino acids long. Trimming took 7 bases from V and 5 from J, leaving 17 bases between them. The CDR3 coding sequence is TGTGCCAGCAACTCCGCGACCAAGCGGACTGAAGCTTTCTTT. Amino acid sequence: CASNSATKRTEAFF.

V usage is TRBV12-3 or TRBV12-4 and J usage is TRBJ2-1; no clear D gene. The CDR3 spans 16 residues. Trimming took 7 bases from V and 0 from J, leaving 16 bases between them. The CDR3 DNA sequence: TGTGCCAGCACCCCATACATAATGAGCTCCTACAATGAGCAGTTCTTC. Translation gives CASTPYIMSSYNEQFF.

The chain has TRBV6-6 and TRBJ1-1; D may be TRBD1 (5 bases). There are 12 residues in the CDR3. Germline CDR1 reads MNHNY; CDR2 reads SVGAGI (reference sequence). V was cut by 6 bases and J by 11 bases, with 16 bases left in between. Here the CDR3 reads CASSLPQGEAFF. The CDR3 nucleotides are TGTGCCAGCAGCTTACCGCAGGGTGAGGCTTTCTTT.

J is TRBJ1-5 and V is TRBV27; 9 bases line up with TRBD1. The J segment lost 6 bases and the V segment lost 5 bases, leaving 5 bases of the junction unmatched. The V gene's germline CDR1 is MNHEY and CDR2 SMNVEV (reference sequence). The CDR3 is 14 residues long. The CDR3 region is CASSRWTGVQPQHF. The CDR3 DNA is TGTGCCAGCAGTCGCTGGACAGGGGTTCAGCCCCAGCATTTT.

The chain employs TRBV6-2 or TRBV6-3 and TRBJ2-7; tentative D call: TRBD1 (6 bases). The length of the CDR3 is 14 residues. V lost 6 bases and J lost 0, with 12 bases in between. Germline V gene lookup returns CDR1 MNHEY and CDR2 SVGEGT. DNA for the CDR3: TGTGCCAGCAGACCCGGACAGAGCTCCTACGAGCAGTACTTC. Encoded protein: CASRPGQSSYEQYF.